What follows are 25 T cell receptor beta chains derived from one specimen sequenced in a study of radiotherapy plus CTLA-4 blockade in lung cancer. The assay was immunoSEQ multiplex PCR, and TCRdb's table has in-frame clones only and misses some. The sample records about 50,000 clones, around four fifths being singletons. The material was peripheral blood, obtained from a patient treated with radiotherapy plus ipilimumab. These receptors were collected from a human donor with non-small cell lung cancer whose response to radiotherapy plus ipilimumab could not be evaluated.

This rearrangement joins TRBV19 to TRBJ1-1; D remains ambiguous. V was clipped by 4 bases and J by 8 bases, with 8 bases between them. Germline loops: CDR1 LNHDA, CDR2 SQIVND (reference sequence). This CDR3 spans 11 amino acids. The chain's CDR3 is CASSTSGEAFF. The CDR3 region has the DNA TGTGCCAGTAGTACTTCAGGCGAAGCTTTCTTT.

The V and J genes are TRBV9 and TRBJ2-3; no definite D call. Looked up from germline, CDR1 is SGDLS and CDR2 is YYNGEE. The CDR3 contains 14 residues. V was trimmed by 2 bases and J by 5 bases, leaving 12 bases between them. The chain's CDR3 is CASSVGVTGDTQYF. Here the CDR3 DNA reads TGTGCCAGCAGCGTCGGCGTTACGGGAGATACGCAGTATTTT.

This clone has only one observation. The rearrangement joins TRBV30 to TRBJ1-5; 9 bases are a match to TRBD1. There are 18 residues in the CDR3. V shed 1 base, J shed 0 bases, and the junction held 10 bases outside the gene matches. From germline, CDR1 is GTSNPN and CDR2 SVGIG (reference sequence). CDR3 amino acids: CAWSAGTGTPHSNQPQHF. The CDR3 DNA is TGTGCCTGGAGTGCCGGGACAGGGACCCCTCATAGCAATCAGCCCCAGCATTTT.

The rearrangement links TRBV7-9 to TRBJ2-4; 7 nucleotides line up with TRBD1. Losses at the gene ends were 5 bases for V and 8 bases for J; bases not matched to a gene: 12. The germline V gene has CDR1 SEHNR and CDR2 FQNEAQ (reference sequence). This CDR3 spans 15 amino acids. The CDR3 DNA follows: TGTGCCAGCAGCGCTAAGGGGAGACAGGGAGACATTCAGTACTTC. Translating gives CASSAKGRQGDIQYF. Full variable domain (missing parts from reference TRBV7-9 and TRBJ2-4): DTGVSQNPRHKITKRGQNVTFRCDPISEHNRLYWYRQTLGQGPEFLTYFQNEAQLEKSRLLSDRFSAERPKGSFSTLEIQRTEQGDSAMYLCASSAKGRQGDIQYFGAGTRLSVL.

The chain combines TRBV4-3 with TRBJ2-1, with 7 bases fitting TRBD2. Germline V CDR1 and CDR2: LGHNA, YSLEER. With 1 base clipped from V and 2 bases from J, the junction kept 5 bases outside the gene matches. The length of the CDR3 is 16 residues. CDR3 protein: CASSQASGFPYNEQFF. The CDR3 nucleotides read TGCGCCAGCAGCCAAGCTAGCGGATTCCCCTACAATGAGCAGTTCTTC.

J is TRBJ2-5 and V is TRBV5-1; the D gene is possibly TRBD1 (6 bases). Trimming took 1 base from V and 2 from J, leaving 9 bases between them. From germline, CDR1 is SGHRS and CDR2 YFSETQ. CDR3 length: 14 residues. CDR3 DNA: TGCGCCAGCAGCTTGTGGCAGGGGCAAGAGACCCAGTACTTC. This translates into CASSLWQGQETQYF.

J is TRBJ1-2 and V is TRBV28; perhaps TRBD1 as D (5 bases). The germline V and J ends were trimmed by 7 bases and 2 bases, with 14 bases remaining between them. Germline loops: CDR1 MDHEN, CDR2 SYDVKM. The CDR3 consists of 14 residues. Written as DNA, the CDR3 is TGTGCCAGCAAGAGACAGAGAATAAACTATGGCTACACCTTC. This translates into CASKRQRINYGYTF.

This chain connects TRBV28 to TRBJ2-3; D remains ambiguous. There are 14 residues in the CDR3. Trimming removed 4 bases at V and 2 bases at J, with 10 bases between. CDR1 is MDHEN and CDR2 is SYDVKM in the germline V gene. The CDR3 region is CASSSQDYTDTQYF. CDR3 nucleotides: TGTGCCAGCAGTTCCCAGGATTACACAGATACGCAGTATTTT.

This clone was seen a single time. The chain recombines TRBV15 with TRBJ2-3; 10 bases agree with TRBD1. This CDR3 region has 16 residues. V shed 3 bases and J 5 bases; nucleotides not matched to a gene: 8. The germline V gene encodes CDR1 LNHNV and CDR2 YYDKDF (reference sequence). In DNA form, the CDR3 reads TGTGCCACCAGCAGTAGACAGGGGGCAAAGGGAGATACGCAGTATTTT. Its protein product is CATSSRQGAKGDTQYF.

V usage is TRBV9 and J usage is TRBJ1-3; tentative D call: TRBD1 (6 bases). The CDR3 is made up of 15 amino acids. Per germline, CDR1 SGDLS and CDR2 YYNGEE. Trimming took off 3 bases at V and 0 bases at J, with 10 bases between the two ends. CDR3 in amino acids: CASSATGVSGNTIYF. CDR3 nucleotides: TGTGCCAGCAGCGCGACAGGAGTCTCTGGAAACACCATATATTTT.

V is TRBV5-4 and J is TRBJ2-7; 11 bases are shared with TRBD2. This CDR3 has 19 residues. CDR1 and CDR2 from the germline V gene are SGHNT and YYREEE (reference sequence). Trimming removed 0 bases from V and 3 bases from J; junction bases left unmatched: 14. The CDR3 sequence is CASSLGAISLAGGFYEQYF. In DNA, the CDR3 is TGTGCCAGCAGCTTGGGTGCTATTTCGCTAGCGGGAGGCTTCTACGAGCAGTACTTC. The full variable domain, in which reference TRBV5-4 and TRBJ2-7 provide the parts outside the CDR3, is ETGVTQSPTHLIKTRGQQVTLRCSSQSGHNTVSWYQQALGQGPQFIFQYYREEENGRGNFPPRFSGLQFPNYSSELNVNALELDDSALYLCASSLGAISLAGGFYEQYFGPGTRLTVT.

The V gene is TRBV19, the J gene TRBJ1-2, with 7 bases that match TRBD1. Germline CDR1 LNHDA, CDR2 SQIVND (reference sequence). The trim removed 4 bases at V and 0 bases at J, leaving 8 bases unmatched. The CDR3 totals 16 residues. In nucleotides, the CDR3 is TGTGCCAGTAGTACGGGACCCACAGGGGCTAACTATGGCTACACCTTC. Encoded protein: CASSTGPTGANYGYTF.

As DNA, the CDR3 is TGTGCCAGCACCTTACAGGGAGGGCAGCCCCAGCATTTT. Residues: CASTLQGGQPQHF. The genes are TRBV2 and TRBJ1-5, with a tentative D call TRBD1 (6 bases). V lost 7 bases and J 7 bases, leaving 14 bases between the germline ends. Germline CDR1 is SNHLY and CDR2 is FYNNEI. The CDR3 sequence is 13 residues long.

This clone was observed once. The genes are TRBV28 and TRBJ1-1; 8 nucleotides match TRBD1. The J segment lost 5 bases and the V segment lost 5 bases, leaving 4 bases of the junction unmatched. The CDR3 runs 13 residues. The V gene's germline CDR1 is MDHEN and CDR2 SYDVKM. CDR3 in DNA: TGTGCCAGCAGTCCGAACAGGGGGACTGAAGCTTTCTTT. Its protein product is CASSPNRGTEAFF.

The V and J genes are TRBV10-3 and TRBJ2-7; 9 nucleotides match TRBD2. This CDR3 has 13 amino acids. Germline trimming cut 10 bases from V and 6 bases from J; bases unmatched to any gene: 10. CDR1 ENHRY and CDR2 SYGVKD come from the germline V gene. CDR3 DNA: TGTGCCACCGTAGCGGGAGTCCGACCCGAGCAGTACTTC. Encoded protein: CATVAGVRPEQYF.

V and J are TRBV2 and TRBJ2-5, with TRBD2 identical over 14 bases. The V segment lost 7 bases and the J segment 4 bases; nucleotides outside the gene matches: 8. The CDR3 runs 16 residues. CDR1 SNHLY and CDR2 FYNNEI come from the germline V gene. CDR3 DNA sequence: TGTGCCAGCAATTTCGGGACTAGCGGGAGTGGAGAGACCCAGTACTTC. This codes for CASNFGTSGSGETQYF. The full variable domain, its missing parts supplied by reference TRBV2 and TRBJ2-5, is EPEVTQTPSHQVTQMGQEVILRCVPISNHLYFYWYRQILGQKVEFLVSFYNNEISEKSEIFDDQFSVERPDGSNFTLKIRSTKLEDSAMYFCASNFGTSGSGETQYFGPGTRLLVL.

This sequence joins TRBV15 and TRBJ2-3; TRBD2 agrees at 9 bases. Germline-derived CDR1 and CDR2 are LNHNV and YYDKDF (reference sequence). The CDR3 length is 18 residues. Trimming removed 1 base from V and 2 bases from J; junction bases left unmatched: 10. The CDR3 sequence: CATSRVVTTSGYTDTQYF. The DNA of the CDR3 is TGTGCCACCAGCAGAGTTGTGACTACTAGCGGGTACACAGATACGCAGTATTTT.

CDR3 amino acids: CASSSFGTSGNYNEQFF. In DNA, the CDR3 is TGTGCCAGCAGTTCTTTCGGGACTAGCGGGAACTACAATGAGCAGTTCTTC. The chain couples TRBV28 to TRBJ2-1; TRBD2 matches 13 bases. The germline CDR1 and CDR2 sequences are MDHEN and SYDVKM. The CDR3 totals 17 residues. Unmatched junction bases numbered 6, after V lost 4 bases and J lost 3 bases.

The chain combines TRBV4-3 with TRBJ2-3; maybe TRBD1 (6 bases). The CDR3 runs to 16 residues. The V end lost 4 bases, the J end lost 1 base, and 15 bases lay between the germline ends. CDR1 LGHNA and CDR2 YSLEER come from the germline V gene. CDR3: CASSPAGTWGTDTQYF. CDR3 sequence (DNA): TGCGCCAGCAGCCCGGCCGGGACATGGGGCACAGATACGCAGTATTTT.

The V gene is TRBV9, the J gene TRBJ2-7, with TRBD1 as a possible D gene (5 bases). Looked up from germline, CDR1 is SGDLS and CDR2 is YYNGEE. The CDR3 totals 15 residues. The V end was cut by 0 bases, the J end by 3 bases, with 13 bases between. The chain's CDR3 is CASSVALDSSYEQYF. CDR3 in DNA: TGTGCCAGCAGCGTAGCTCTAGACAGTAGCTACGAGCAGTACTTC. Combining the CDR3 with reference TRBV9 and TRBJ2-7 gives the whole variable domain DSGVTQTPKHLITATGQRVTLRCSPRSGDLSVYWYQQSLDQGLQFLIQYYNGEERAKGNILERFSAQQFPDLHSELNLSSLELGDSALYFCASSVALDSSYEQYFGPGTRLTVT.

The V gene is TRBV4-1, the J gene TRBJ1-2; tentatively, D is TRBD1 (6 bases). CDR1 and CDR2 (germline): MGHRA, YSYEKL. This CDR3 spans 15 amino acids. The germline V and J ends were trimmed by 4 bases and 1 base, with 13 bases remaining between them. The CDR3, as DNA: TGCGCCAGCAGCCTTGCCGGGACAAATAACTATGGCTACACCTTC. This translates into CASSLAGTNNYGYTF.

This sequence joins TRBV19 and TRBJ1-2; possible D gene TRBD1, 6 bases. The length of the CDR3 is 15 residues. V lost 8 bases to trimming and J lost 2 bases, with 18 bases between them. Germline V gene sequence: CDR1 LNHDA, CDR2 SQIVND (reference sequence). The CDR3 nucleotides are TGTGCCAGTCGTTGGGGGGGGGCGTACAACTATGGCTACACCTTC. Protein sequence: CASRWGGAYNYGYTF.

The chain uses TRBV7-9 and TRBJ2-1; maybe TRBD1 (5 bases). The length of the CDR3 is 15 residues. The germline CDR1 and CDR2 sequences are SEHNR and FQNEAQ (reference sequence). V lost 0 bases and J 10 bases, leaving 16 bases between the germline ends. CDR3 nucleotides: TGTGCCAGCAGCTTAGCAGGTCTAGGGGCTGGGGAGCAGTTCTTC. Translating gives CASSLAGLGAGEQFF.

The genes are TRBV5-1 and TRBJ2-5; D ambiguous. The length of the CDR3 is 12 residues. V shed 3 bases and J shed 3 bases, with 6 bases lying between them. Germline CDR1 reads SGHRS; CDR2 reads YFSETQ. CDR3 DNA: TGCGCCAGCAGCTACACCGAAGAGACCCAGTACTTC. Translation: CASSYTEETQYF.

This clone was counted a single time. V usage is TRBV28 and J usage is TRBJ2-3; no reliable D call. Deletions cut 6 bases from V and 2 bases from J, with 21 bases between. CDR1 is MDHEN and CDR2 is SYDVKM in the germline V gene. This CDR3 is 17 amino acids long. The CDR3 here is CASRHVWQRNDTDTQYF. CDR3 DNA sequence: TGTGCCAGCAGACACGTTTGGCAGAGGAATGACACAGATACGCAGTATTTT.